The rows below give T cell receptor beta chains drawn from one sample of a study of cytotoxic CD8 clonotypes in ibrutinib-treated CLL. Sequencing used immunoSEQ multiplex PCR; TCRdb keeps in-frame clones, though not all of them. The sample has some 85,000 clones, roughly three quarters seen once. The source was PBMCs, collected after 24 months of ibrutinib treatment. These receptors all stem from a human donor with chronic lymphocytic leukemia. Both conserved end residues are part of each CDR3. Fields, in order: J gene, D gene, clone size, V gene, CDR3 protein, CDR3 DNA. A D gene is named only where the DNA matches it firmly. Expanded clones get a size class; other rows say once, few or many, or leave the size out.

j_gene: TRBJ1-6
d_gene: NA
abundance: NA
v_gene: TRBV18
CDR3aa: CASSPGTSPLHF
CDR3nt: TGTGCCAGCTCACCTGGGACTTCACCCCTCCACTTT

j_gene: TRBJ2-5
d_gene: NA
abundance: once
v_gene: TRBV11-2
CDR3aa: CASSLVRETQYF
CDR3nt: TGTGCCAGCAGCTTAGTCCGCGAGACCCAGTACTTC

j_gene: TRBJ1-2
d_gene: NA
abundance: NA
v_gene: TRBV18
CDR3aa: CASSPGTRPDGYTF
CDR3nt: TGTGCCAGCTCACCCGGGACCAGACCGGATGGCTACACCTTC

j_gene: TRBJ2-4
d_gene: TRBD2
abundance: once
v_gene: TRBV19
CDR3aa: CASSKRGGENIQYF
CDR3nt: TGTGCCAGTAGTAAGCGGGGAGGGGAAAACATTCAGTACTTC

j_gene: TRBJ2-7
d_gene: NA
abundance: NA
v_gene: TRBV10-1
CDR3aa: CATGLTPRGEQYF
CDR3nt: TGCGCCACCGGACTAACCCCCAGGGGAGAGCAGTACTTC

j_gene: TRBJ2-3
d_gene: NA
abundance: NA
v_gene: TRBV29-1
CDR3aa: CSVELFSQDTQYF
CDR3nt: TGCAGCGTTGAACTTTTCAGCCAAGATACGCAGTATTTT

j_gene: TRBJ1-3
d_gene: NA
abundance: NA
v_gene: TRBV5-1
CDR3aa: CASSLGESGNTIYF
CDR3nt: TGCGCCAGCAGCTTGGGGGAATCTGGAAACACCATATATTTT

j_gene: TRBJ1-2
d_gene: NA
abundance: once
v_gene: TRBV4-3
CDR3aa: CASSQGELYGYTF
CDR3nt: TGCGCCAGCAGCCAAGGCGAGCTCTATGGCTACACCTTC

j_gene: TRBJ2-7
d_gene: TRBD2
abundance: NA
v_gene: TRBV7-2
CDR3aa: CASSTAPGLAGNEQYF
CDR3nt: TGTGCCAGCAGCACCGCCCCGGGACTAGCGGGAAACGAGCAGTACTTC

j_gene: TRBJ1-5
d_gene: NA
abundance: NA
v_gene: TRBV19
CDR3aa: CASSIVDQGRNQPQHF
CDR3nt: TGTGCCAGTAGTATAGTTGACCAGGGGAGGAATCAGCCCCAGCATTTT

j_gene: TRBJ1-2
d_gene: NA
abundance: NA
v_gene: TRBV21-1
CDR3aa: CASSKEGQQGYTF
CDR3nt: TGTGCCAGCAGCAAAGAGGGACAGCAGGGCTACACCTTC

j_gene: TRBJ1-1
d_gene: NA
abundance: NA
v_gene: TRBV4-1
CDR3aa: CASSLGQDTEAFF
CDR3nt: TGCGCCAGCAGCCTCGGTCAGGACACTGAAGCTTTCTTT

j_gene: TRBJ2-7
d_gene: NA
abundance: few
v_gene: TRBV7-2
CDR3aa: CASSLARQEQYF
CDR3nt: TGTGCCAGCAGCTTAGCTAGGCAAGAGCAGTACTTC

j_gene: TRBJ2-2
d_gene: NA
abundance: NA
v_gene: TRBV9
CDR3aa: CASSAGDPLNTGELFF
CDR3nt: TGTGCCAGCAGCGCAGGGGACCCGCTAAACACCGGGGAGCTGTTTTTT

j_gene: TRBJ2-4
d_gene: NA
abundance: NA
v_gene: TRBV4-1
CDR3aa: CASSQDREGSSFEDIQYF
CDR3nt: TGCGCCAGCAGCCAAGATCGAGAGGGGTCGTCTTTCGAGGACATTCAGTACTTC

j_gene: TRBJ1-2
d_gene: NA
abundance: NA
v_gene: TRBV7-6
CDR3aa: CASSHQSGYGYTF
CDR3nt: TGTGCCAGCAGCCATCAGAGCGGCTATGGCTACACCTTC

j_gene: TRBJ2-2
d_gene: TRBD1
abundance: few
v_gene: TRBV29-1
CDR3aa: CSVEARDRAAGELFF
CDR3nt: TGCAGCGTTGAAGCCCGGGACAGGGCGGCCGGGGAGCTGTTTTTT

j_gene: TRBJ2-5
d_gene: TRBD2
abundance: NA
v_gene: TRBV30
CDR3aa: CAWAGGLKETQYF
CDR3nt: TGTGCCTGGGCGGGGGGGCTGAAAGAGACCCAGTACTTC

j_gene: TRBJ1-3
d_gene: NA
abundance: NA
v_gene: TRBV4-1
CDR3aa: CASSQDRISGNTIYF
CDR3nt: TGCGCCAGCAGCCAAGATAGGATCTCTGGAAACACCATATATTTT

j_gene: TRBJ2-2
d_gene: NA
abundance: NA
v_gene: TRBV6-1
CDR3aa: CASNWARDTGELFF
CDR3nt: TGTGCCAGCAATTGGGCTAGGGACACCGGGGAGCTGTTTTTT

j_gene: TRBJ2-3
d_gene: TRBD2
abundance: NA
v_gene: TRBV19
CDR3aa: CASSIGRGSGRSLADTQYF
CDR3nt: TGTGCCAGTAGTATTGGGAGGGGTAGCGGGAGATCGCTGGCCGATACGCAGTATTTT

j_gene: TRBJ1-2
d_gene: NA
abundance: NA
v_gene: TRBV27
CDR3aa: CASSLRENYGYTF
CDR3nt: TGTGCCAGCAGTTTAAGGGAAAACTATGGCTACACCTTC

j_gene: TRBJ2-2
d_gene: NA
abundance: NA
v_gene: TRBV12-2
CDR3aa: CASRLDRLAGGGTGELFF
CDR3nt: TGTGCAAGTCGCTTAGATCGGCTAGCGGGAGGTGGAACCGGGGAGCTGTTTTTT

j_gene: TRBJ2-3
d_gene: NA
abundance: once
v_gene: TRBV18
CDR3aa: CASSPQHTSTDTQYF
CDR3nt: TGTGCCAGCTCACCTCAACATACTAGCACAGATACGCAGTATTTT

j_gene: TRBJ2-1
d_gene: NA
abundance: NA
v_gene: TRBV7-2
CDR3aa: CASSLAVGSYNEQFF
CDR3nt: TGTGCCAGCAGCTTAGCGGTGGGGTCCTACAATGAGCAGTTCTTC

j_gene: TRBJ2-7
d_gene: NA
abundance: many
v_gene: TRBV15
CDR3aa: CATSRELVEGKQYF
CDR3nt: TGTGCCACCAGCAGAGAGTTGGTGGAGGGTAAGCAGTACTTC

j_gene: TRBJ2-5
d_gene: NA
abundance: NA
v_gene: TRBV15
CDR3aa: CATSRDLLETQYF
CDR3nt: TGTGCCACCAGCAGAGATTTGTTGGAGACCCAGTACTTC

j_gene: TRBJ1-3
d_gene: NA
abundance: once
v_gene: TRBV5-6
CDR3aa: CASSLASAGNTIYF
CDR3nt: TGTGCCAGCAGCTTGGCGTCCGCTGGAAACACCATATATTTT

j_gene: TRBJ1-5
d_gene: TRBD1
abundance: NA
v_gene: TRBV7-9
CDR3aa: CASSSRADRDRALGQPQHF
CDR3nt: TGTGCCAGCAGCTCCCGAGCCGACCGGGACAGGGCTTTGGGTCAGCCCCAGCATTTT

j_gene: TRBJ2-5
d_gene: NA
abundance: NA
v_gene: TRBV29-1
CDR3aa: CSVERGQETQYF
CDR3nt: TGCAGCGTTGAAAGGGGCCAAGAGACCCAGTACTTC

j_gene: TRBJ2-5
d_gene: NA
abundance: NA
v_gene: TRBV9
CDR3aa: CASSPRPGETQYF
CDR3nt: TGTGCCAGCAGCCCCCGGCCCGGGGAGACCCAGTACTTC

j_gene: TRBJ2-7
d_gene: TRBD2
abundance: NA
v_gene: TRBV5-1
CDR3aa: CASSLGLAGGLDEQYF
CDR3nt: TGCGCCAGCAGCTTGGGACTAGCGGGTGGGCTCGATGAGCAGTACTTC

j_gene: TRBJ2-7
d_gene: TRBD2
abundance: NA
v_gene: TRBV7-6
CDR3aa: CASSGTERGEQYF
CDR3nt: TGTGCCAGCAGCGGGACGGAGCGGGGAGAGCAGTACTTC

j_gene: TRBJ2-1
d_gene: TRBD2
abundance: NA
v_gene: TRBV29-1
CDR3aa: CSVGTFYLAGNEQFF
CDR3nt: TGCAGCGTTGGGACTTTCTACCTAGCGGGCAATGAGCAGTTCTTC

j_gene: TRBJ1-1
d_gene: NA
abundance: medium-sized
v_gene: TRBV27
CDR3aa: CASRNVGDMAEAFF
CDR3nt: TGTGCCAGTCGGAACGTAGGGGACATGGCTGAAGCTTTCTTT

j_gene: TRBJ2-5
d_gene: NA
abundance: NA
v_gene: TRBV9
CDR3aa: CASSVSTYQETQYF
CDR3nt: TGTGCCAGCAGCGTATCTACGTACCAAGAGACCCAGTACTTC

j_gene: TRBJ1-6
d_gene: NA
abundance: NA
v_gene: TRBV25-1
CDR3aa: CASSDVSTGSPLHF
CDR3nt: TGTGCCAGCAGTGATGTCTCAACGGGTTCACCCCTCCACTTT

j_gene: TRBJ2-3
d_gene: NA
abundance: NA
v_gene: TRBV9
CDR3aa: CASSVVSTDTQYF
CDR3nt: TGTGCCAGCAGCGTAGTGAGCACAGATACGCAGTATTTT

j_gene: TRBJ1-5
d_gene: NA
abundance: NA
v_gene: TRBV15
CDR3aa: CATSRDRTMNNQPQHF
CDR3nt: TGTGCCACCAGCAGAGATCGGACCATGAACAATCAGCCCCAGCATTTT

j_gene: TRBJ2-7
d_gene: TRBD1
abundance: NA
v_gene: TRBV6-5
CDR3aa: CASSPYGQGSYEQYF
CDR3nt: TGTGCCAGCAGTCCCTATGGACAGGGCTCCTACGAGCAGTACTTC

j_gene: TRBJ1-2
d_gene: NA
abundance: NA
v_gene: TRBV11-2
CDR3aa: CASSLGWRRGEGYTF
CDR3nt: TGTGCCAGCAGCTTGGGCTGGCGTAGGGGGGAAGGCTACACCTTC

j_gene: TRBJ1-1
d_gene: TRBD1
abundance: NA
v_gene: TRBV15
CDR3aa: CATSRDPTGTTEAFF
CDR3nt: TGTGCCACCAGCAGAGATCCGACAGGGACCACTGAAGCTTTCTTT

j_gene: TRBJ2-3
d_gene: NA
abundance: NA
v_gene: TRBV6-1
CDR3aa: CASSRGDTQYF
CDR3nt: TGTGCCAGCAGCAGAGGGGATACGCAGTATTTT

j_gene: TRBJ2-1
d_gene: NA
abundance: NA
v_gene: TRBV30
CDR3aa: CAWSVLRSGGPYNEQFF
CDR3nt: TGTGCCTGGAGTGTACTGAGATCCGGGGGCCCCTACAATGAGCAGTTCTTC

j_gene: TRBJ2-7
d_gene: TRBD2
abundance: NA
v_gene: TRBV11-1
CDR3aa: CASSFSGNSYEQYF
CDR3nt: TGTGCCAGCAGCTTTAGCGGGAACTCCTACGAGCAGTACTTC

j_gene: TRBJ1-5
d_gene: NA
abundance: few
v_gene: TRBV30
CDR3aa: CAWRGWGGNQPQHF
CDR3nt: TGTGCCTGGAGGGGCTGGGGGGGTAATCAGCCCCAGCATTTT

j_gene: TRBJ2-3
d_gene: TRBD2
abundance: NA
v_gene: TRBV5-4
CDR3aa: CASSLGHSGVSTDTQYF
CDR3nt: TGTGCCAGCAGCCTGGGGCATAGCGGGGTTAGCACAGATACGCAGTATTTT

j_gene: TRBJ2-3
d_gene: TRBD1
abundance: NA
v_gene: TRBV30
CDR3aa: CAWSRTGTDTQYF
CDR3nt: TGTGCCTGGAGTCGGACAGGGACAGATACGCAGTATTTT

j_gene: TRBJ1-1
d_gene: TRBD1
abundance: many
v_gene: TRBV6-6
CDR3aa: CASSPGGAREEAFF
CDR3nt: TGTGCCAGCAGCCCAGGGGGGGCAAGGGAGGAAGCTTTCTTT

j_gene: TRBJ2-7
d_gene: TRBD1
abundance: NA
v_gene: TRBV6-1
CDR3aa: CASRGDRGAYEQYF
CDR3nt: TGTGCCAGTAGGGGGGACAGGGGGGCATACGAGCAGTACTTC

j_gene: TRBJ1-5
d_gene: NA
abundance: NA
v_gene: TRBV28
CDR3aa: CASSFTYAPQHF
CDR3nt: TGTGCCAGCAGTTTTACATACGCGCCCCAGCATTTT